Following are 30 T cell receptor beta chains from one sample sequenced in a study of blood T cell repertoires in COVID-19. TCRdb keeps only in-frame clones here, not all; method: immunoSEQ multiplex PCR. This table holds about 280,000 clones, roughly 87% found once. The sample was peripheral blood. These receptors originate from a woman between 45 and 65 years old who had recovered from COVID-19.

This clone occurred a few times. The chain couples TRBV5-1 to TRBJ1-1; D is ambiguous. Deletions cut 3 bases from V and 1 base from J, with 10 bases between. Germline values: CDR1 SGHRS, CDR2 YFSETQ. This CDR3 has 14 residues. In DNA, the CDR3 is TGCGCCAGCAGCTCCAACCCGGGGAACACTGAAGCTTTCTTT. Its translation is CASSSNPGNTEAFF.

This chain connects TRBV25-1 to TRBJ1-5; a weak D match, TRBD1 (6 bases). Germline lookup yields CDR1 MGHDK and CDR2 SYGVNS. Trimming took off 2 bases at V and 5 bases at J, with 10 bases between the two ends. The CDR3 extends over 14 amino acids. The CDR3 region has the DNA TGTGCCAGCAGTGAACAGGGGCCCTATCAGCCCCAGCATTTT. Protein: CASSEQGPYQPQHF.

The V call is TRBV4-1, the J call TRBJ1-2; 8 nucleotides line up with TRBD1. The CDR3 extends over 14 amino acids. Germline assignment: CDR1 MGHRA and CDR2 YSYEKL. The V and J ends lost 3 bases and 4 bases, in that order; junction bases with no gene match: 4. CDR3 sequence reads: CASSHLDRAYGYTF. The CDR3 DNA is TGCGCCAGCAGCCACCTGGACAGGGCCTATGGCTACACCTTC.

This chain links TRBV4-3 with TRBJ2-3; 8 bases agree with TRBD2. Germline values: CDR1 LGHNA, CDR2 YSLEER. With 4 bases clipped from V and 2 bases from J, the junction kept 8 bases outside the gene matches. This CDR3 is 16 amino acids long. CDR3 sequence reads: CASSLFAGGPTDTQYF. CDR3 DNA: TGCGCCAGCAGCCTCTTCGCGGGGGGCCCCACAGATACGCAGTATTTT.

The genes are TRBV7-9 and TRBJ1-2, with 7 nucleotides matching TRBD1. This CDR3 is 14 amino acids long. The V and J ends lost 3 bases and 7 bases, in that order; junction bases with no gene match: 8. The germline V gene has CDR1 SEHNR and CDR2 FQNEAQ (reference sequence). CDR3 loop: CASSLEQGISGYTF. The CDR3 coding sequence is TGTGCCAGCAGCTTGGAACAGGGGATCAGTGGCTACACCTTC.

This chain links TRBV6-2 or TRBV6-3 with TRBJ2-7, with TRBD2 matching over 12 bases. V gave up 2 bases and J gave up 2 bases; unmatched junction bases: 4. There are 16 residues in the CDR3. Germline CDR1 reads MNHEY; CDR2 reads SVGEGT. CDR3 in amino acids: CASSYLRLAGAYEQYF. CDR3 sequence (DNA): TGTGCCAGCAGTTACCTAAGACTAGCGGGAGCCTACGAGCAGTACTTC.

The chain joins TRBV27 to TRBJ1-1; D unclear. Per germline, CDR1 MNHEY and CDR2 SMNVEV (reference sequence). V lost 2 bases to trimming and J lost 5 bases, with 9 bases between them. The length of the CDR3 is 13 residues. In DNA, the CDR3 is TGTGCCAGCAGTTTAATGGCATCGACTGAAGCTTTCTTT. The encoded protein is CASSLMASTEAFF.

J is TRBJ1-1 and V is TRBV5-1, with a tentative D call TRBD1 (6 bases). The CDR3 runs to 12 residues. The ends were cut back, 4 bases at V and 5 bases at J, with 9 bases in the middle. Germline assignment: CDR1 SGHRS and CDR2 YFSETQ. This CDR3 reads CASSEGQTEAFF. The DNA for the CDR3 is TGCGCCAGCAGCGAAGGACAGACTGAAGCTTTCTTT.

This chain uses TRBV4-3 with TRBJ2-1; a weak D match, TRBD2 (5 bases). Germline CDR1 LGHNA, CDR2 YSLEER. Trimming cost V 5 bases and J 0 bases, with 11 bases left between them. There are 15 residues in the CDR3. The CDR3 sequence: CASSVRGSSYNEQFF. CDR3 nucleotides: TGCGCCAGCAGCGTTCGGGGTAGCTCCTACAATGAGCAGTTCTTC.

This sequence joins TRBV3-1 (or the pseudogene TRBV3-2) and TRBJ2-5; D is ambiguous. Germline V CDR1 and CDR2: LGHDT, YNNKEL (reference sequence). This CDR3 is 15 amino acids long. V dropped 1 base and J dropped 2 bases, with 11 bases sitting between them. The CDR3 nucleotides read TGTGCCAGCAGCCAAGTACCTACCCGGCAAGAGACCCAGTACTTC. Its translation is CASSQVPTRQETQYF.

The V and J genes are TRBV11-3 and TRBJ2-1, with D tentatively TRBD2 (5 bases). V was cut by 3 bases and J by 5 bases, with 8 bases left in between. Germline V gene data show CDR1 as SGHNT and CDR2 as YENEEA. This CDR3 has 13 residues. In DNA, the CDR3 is TGTGCCAGCAGCTTTGGCGGGCACAATGAGCAGTTCTTC. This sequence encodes CASSFGGHNEQFF.

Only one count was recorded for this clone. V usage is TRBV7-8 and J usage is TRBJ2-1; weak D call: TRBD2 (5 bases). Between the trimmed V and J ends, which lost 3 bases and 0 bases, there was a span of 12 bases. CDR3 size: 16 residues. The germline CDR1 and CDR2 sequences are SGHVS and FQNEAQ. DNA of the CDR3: TGTGCCAGCAGCTTGCTAACGGGGAGCTCCTACAATGAGCAGTTCTTC. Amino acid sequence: CASSLLTGSSYNEQFF.

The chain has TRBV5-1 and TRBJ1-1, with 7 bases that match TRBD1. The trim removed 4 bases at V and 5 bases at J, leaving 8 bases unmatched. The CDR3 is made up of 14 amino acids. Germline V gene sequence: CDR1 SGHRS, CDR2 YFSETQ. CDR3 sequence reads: CASSVGTVRTEAFF. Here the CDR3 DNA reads TGCGCCAGCAGCGTCGGGACAGTGAGGACTGAAGCTTTCTTT.

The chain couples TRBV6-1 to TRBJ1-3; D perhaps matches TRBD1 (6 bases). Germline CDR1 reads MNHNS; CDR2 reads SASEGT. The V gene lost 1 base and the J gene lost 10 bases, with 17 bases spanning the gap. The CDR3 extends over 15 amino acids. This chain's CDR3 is CASSEDFWGGGTIYF. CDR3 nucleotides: TGTGCCAGCAGTGAAGATTTCTGGGGAGGGGGTACCATATATTTT.

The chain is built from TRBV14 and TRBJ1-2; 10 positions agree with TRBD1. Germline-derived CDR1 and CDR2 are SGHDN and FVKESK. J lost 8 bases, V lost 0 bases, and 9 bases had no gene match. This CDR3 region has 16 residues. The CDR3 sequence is CASSQERTGGWEGYTF. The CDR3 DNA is TGTGCCAGCAGCCAAGAGCGGACAGGGGGTTGGGAGGGCTACACCTTC.

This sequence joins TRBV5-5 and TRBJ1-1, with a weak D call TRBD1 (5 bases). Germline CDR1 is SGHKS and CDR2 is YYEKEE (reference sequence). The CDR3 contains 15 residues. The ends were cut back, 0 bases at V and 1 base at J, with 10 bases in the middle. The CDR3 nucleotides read TGTGCCAGCAGCTTGGGAGGCAGGGAGAACACTGAAGCTTTCTTT. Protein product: CASSLGGRENTEAFF.

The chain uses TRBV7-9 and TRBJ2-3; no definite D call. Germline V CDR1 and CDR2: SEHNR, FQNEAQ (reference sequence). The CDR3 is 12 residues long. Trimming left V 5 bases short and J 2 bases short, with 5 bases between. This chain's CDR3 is CASSQVTDTQYF. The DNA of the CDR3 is TGTGCCAGCAGCCAGGTCACAGATACGCAGTATTTT. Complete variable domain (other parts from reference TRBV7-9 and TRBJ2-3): DTGVSQNPRHKITKRGQNVTFRCDPISEHNRLYWYRQTLGQGPEFLTYFQNEAQLEKSRLLSDRFSAERPKGSFSTLEIQRTEQGDSAMYLCASSQVTDTQYFGPGTRLTVL.

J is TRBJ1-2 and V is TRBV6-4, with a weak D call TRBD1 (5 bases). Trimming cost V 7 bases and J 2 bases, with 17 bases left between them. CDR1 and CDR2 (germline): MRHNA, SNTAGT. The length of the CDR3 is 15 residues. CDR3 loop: CASTLRAGVNYGYTF. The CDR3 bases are TGTGCCAGCACCCTCAGAGCGGGGGTAAACTATGGCTACACCTTC.

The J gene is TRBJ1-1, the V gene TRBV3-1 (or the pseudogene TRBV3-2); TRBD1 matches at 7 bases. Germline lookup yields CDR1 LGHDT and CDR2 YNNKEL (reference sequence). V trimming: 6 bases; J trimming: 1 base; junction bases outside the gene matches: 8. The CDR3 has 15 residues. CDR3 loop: CASSPDRARNTEAFF. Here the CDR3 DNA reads TGTGCCAGCAGTCCCGACAGGGCGAGGAACACTGAAGCTTTCTTT.

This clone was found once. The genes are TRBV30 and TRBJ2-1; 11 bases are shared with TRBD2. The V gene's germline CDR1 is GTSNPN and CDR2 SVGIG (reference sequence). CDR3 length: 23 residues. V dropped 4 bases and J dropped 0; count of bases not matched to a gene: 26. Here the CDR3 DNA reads TGTGCCTGGATCCGTACACTGACCCCCGGGACTAGCGGCGAGGAGAGCTCCTACAATGAGCAGTTCTTC. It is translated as CAWIRTLTPGTSGEESSYNEQFF.

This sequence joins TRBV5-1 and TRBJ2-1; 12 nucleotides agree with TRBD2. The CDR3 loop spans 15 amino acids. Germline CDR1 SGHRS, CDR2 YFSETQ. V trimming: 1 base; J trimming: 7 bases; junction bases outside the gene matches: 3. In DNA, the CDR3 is TGCGCCAGCAGCTTGCTCGGGACTAGCGGGAATGAGCAGTTCTTC. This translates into CASSLLGTSGNEQFF.

The CDR3 bases are TGCGCCAGCAGCACCAGACAGGGGAGCTACGAGCAGTACTTC. Protein sequence: CASSTRQGSYEQYF. The chain couples TRBV5-1 to TRBJ2-7; 8 bases fit TRBD1. The CDR3 sequence is 14 residues long. The V segment lost 4 bases and the J segment 3 bases; nucleotides outside the gene matches: 6. CDR1 is SGHRS and CDR2 is YFSETQ in the germline V gene.

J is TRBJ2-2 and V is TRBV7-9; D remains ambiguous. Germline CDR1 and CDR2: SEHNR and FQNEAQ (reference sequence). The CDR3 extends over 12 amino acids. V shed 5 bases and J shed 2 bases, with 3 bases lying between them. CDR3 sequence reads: CASSLNTGELFF. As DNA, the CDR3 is TGTGCCAGCAGCCTTAACACCGGGGAGCTGTTTTTT.

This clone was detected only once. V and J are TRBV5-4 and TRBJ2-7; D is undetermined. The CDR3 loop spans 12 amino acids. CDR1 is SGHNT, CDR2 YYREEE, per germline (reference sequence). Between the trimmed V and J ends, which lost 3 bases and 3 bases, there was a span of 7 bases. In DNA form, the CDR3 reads TGTGCCAGCAGCTCCAACAACTACGAGCAGTACTTC. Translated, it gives CASSSNNYEQYF.

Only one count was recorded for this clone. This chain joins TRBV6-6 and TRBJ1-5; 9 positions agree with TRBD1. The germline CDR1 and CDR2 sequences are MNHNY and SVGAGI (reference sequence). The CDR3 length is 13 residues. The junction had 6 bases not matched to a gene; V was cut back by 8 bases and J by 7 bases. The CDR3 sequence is CASGPGQGQPQHF. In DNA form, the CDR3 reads TGTGCCAGCGGACCGGGACAGGGCCAGCCCCAGCATTTT.

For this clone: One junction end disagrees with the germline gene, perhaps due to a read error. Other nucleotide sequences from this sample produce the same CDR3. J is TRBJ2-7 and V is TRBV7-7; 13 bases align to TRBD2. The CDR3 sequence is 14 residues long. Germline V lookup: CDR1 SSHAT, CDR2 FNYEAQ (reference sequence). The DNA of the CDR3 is TGTGCTAGCAGCCCAGGACTAGCGGGGGACGAGCAGTACTTC. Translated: CASSPGLAGDEQYF.

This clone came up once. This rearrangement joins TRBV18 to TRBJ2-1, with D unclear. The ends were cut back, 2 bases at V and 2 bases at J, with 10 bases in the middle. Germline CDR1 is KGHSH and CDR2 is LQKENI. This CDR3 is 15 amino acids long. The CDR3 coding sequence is TGTGCCAGCTCACCAAGACACTTTGCCTACAATGAGCAGTTCTTC. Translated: CASSPRHFAYNEQFF.

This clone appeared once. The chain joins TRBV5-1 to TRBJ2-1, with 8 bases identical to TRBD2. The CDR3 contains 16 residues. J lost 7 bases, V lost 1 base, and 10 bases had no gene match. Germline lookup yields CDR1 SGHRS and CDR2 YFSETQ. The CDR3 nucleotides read TGCGCCAGCAGCTTGATTGGAGCGGGAGTTATAAATGAGCAGTTCTTC. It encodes CASSLIGAGVINEQFF. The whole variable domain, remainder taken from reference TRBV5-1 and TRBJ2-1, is KAGVTQTPRYLIKTRGQQVTLSCSPISGHRSVSWYQQTPGQGLQFLFEYFSETQRNKGNFPGRFSGRQFSNSRSEMNVSTLELGDSALYLCASSLIGAGVINEQFFGPGTRLTVL.

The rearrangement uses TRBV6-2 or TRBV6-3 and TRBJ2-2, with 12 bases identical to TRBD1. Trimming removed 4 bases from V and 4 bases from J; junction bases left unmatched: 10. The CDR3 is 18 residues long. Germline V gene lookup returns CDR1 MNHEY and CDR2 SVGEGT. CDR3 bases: TGTGCCAGCAGTTCCCGGCCGGGACAGGGGGCGGGCACCGGGGAGCTGTTTTTT. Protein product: CASSSRPGQGAGTGELFF.

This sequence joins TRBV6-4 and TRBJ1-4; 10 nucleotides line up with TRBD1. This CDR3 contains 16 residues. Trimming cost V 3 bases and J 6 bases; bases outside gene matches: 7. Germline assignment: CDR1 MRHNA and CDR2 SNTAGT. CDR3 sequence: CASSETPGQGHEKLFF. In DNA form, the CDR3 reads TGTGCCAGCAGTGAGACGCCGGGACAGGGGCATGAAAAACTGTTTTTT.